The entry below describes one T cell receptor (beta chain). The target antigen is unknown. This entry belongs to a study of post-analysis software for immune sequencing data. Broader study findings: Normalized Chao1 diversity was significantly reduced in patients versus controls. When patients were compared with controls, 4 or 5 TRBV segments were more frequent, TRBV5-6, TRBV5-1 and TRBV20-1 among them.

Presence of unique molecular identifiers characterized the TCR beta cDNA libraries. Input amounts of about 0.85 to 11 million T cells were used. These gave around 500,000 cDNA molecules, so each molecule approximated one T cell. TCRdb reprocessed the PCR reads with MiXCR, giving one entry per CDR3 protein. Found here are around 770,000 distinct CDR3 sequences, approximately 44% of them singletons; the top ten hold roughly 4.9%. The CDR3 consists of 15 residues. Trimming shortened V by 6 bases and J by 3 bases, and 18 bases separated the two germline ends. The V gene's germline CDR1 is MNHEY and CDR2 SVGAGI.

The TCR comes from a girl between 5 and 17 years old with multiple sclerosis. The specimen sequenced was blood. V and J are TRBV6-5 and TRBJ2-7; D not resolved. CDR3 protein: CASRLGIGMIYEQYF. The CDR3 coding sequence is TGTGCCAGCAGATTAGGGATCGGTATGATCTACGAGCAGTACTTC.